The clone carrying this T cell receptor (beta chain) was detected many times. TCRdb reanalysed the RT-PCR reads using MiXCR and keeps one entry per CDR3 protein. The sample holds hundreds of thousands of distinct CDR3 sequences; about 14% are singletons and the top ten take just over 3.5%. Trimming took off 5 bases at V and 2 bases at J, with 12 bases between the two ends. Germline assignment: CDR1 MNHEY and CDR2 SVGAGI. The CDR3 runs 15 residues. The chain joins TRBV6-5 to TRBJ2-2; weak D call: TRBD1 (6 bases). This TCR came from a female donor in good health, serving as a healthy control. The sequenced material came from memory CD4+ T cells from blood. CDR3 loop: CASSGPGHNTGELFF. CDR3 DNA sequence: TGTGCCAGCAGTGGCCCGGGACATAACACCGGGGAGCTGTTTTTT.